The next 13 T cell receptor beta chains were all read from a single sample in a study of a mutant IDH1 vaccine in newly diagnosed glioma. Clones were read by immunoSEQ multiplex PCR, and TCRdb kept only the in-frame ones, dropping some. Among tens of thousands of clones, 80% to 90% were seen once, and the ten largest hold around 2.5%. As for time point: baseline, week 1 (first vaccination visit). The treatment: pre-vaccination baseline after standard-of-care therapy. The sequences come from PBMCs, collected from a glioma patient treated with radiotherapy, temozolomide or both. The receptors shown here come from a man in his forties with glioma.

The chain has TRBV5-1 and TRBJ2-3; TRBD2 aligns across 8 bases. The V gene end was trimmed by 3 bases and the J gene end by 5 bases; junction bases not matched to a gene: 5. The V gene's germline CDR1 is SGHRS and CDR2 YFSETQ. The length of the CDR3 is 14 residues. The CDR3: CASSSPLAGDTQYF. The CDR3 DNA follows: TGCGCCAGCAGCTCCCCTCTAGCGGGAGATACGCAGTATTTT.

V usage is TRBV19 and J usage is TRBJ2-7, with D perhaps given as TRBD1 or TRBD2 (6 bases each). Germline CDR1 LNHDA, CDR2 SQIVND (reference sequence). The germline V and J ends were trimmed by 10 bases and 6 bases, with 19 bases remaining between them. The length of the CDR3 is 13 residues. This chain's CDR3 is CATQGTGVPEQYF. The CDR3 DNA is TGTGCCACCCAGGGGACGGGAGTCCCCGAGCAGTACTTC.

A single count supports this clone. J is TRBJ1-1 and V is TRBV19; D might be TRBD1 (5 bases). The CDR3 spans 13 residues. Germline CDR1 reads LNHDA; CDR2 reads SQIVND (reference sequence). V lost 2 bases and J 5 bases, leaving 9 bases between the germline ends. As DNA, the CDR3 is TGTGCCAGTAGTATAATGGGGGGGACTGAAGCTTTCTTT. Amino acids: CASSIMGGTEAFF.

V gene TRBV16 combines with J gene TRBJ1-2, with TRBD1 matching 8 bases. Trimming cost V 3 bases and J 5 bases; bases outside gene matches: 2. CDR1 KGHSY and CDR2 FQNENV come from the germline V gene. The CDR3 consists of 13 residues. Written as DNA, the CDR3 is TGTGCCAGCAGCCATGACAGGGGTTATGGCTACACCTTC. Residues: CASSHDRGYGYTF.

The CDR3 DNA reads TGTGCCAGCTCACCCGCTGCCACTATGCGGGCAGCCTATGGCTACACCTTC. As protein: CASSPAATMRAAYGYTF. This chain joins TRBV18 and TRBJ1-2; D remains ambiguous. The CDR3 is 17 amino acids. Trimming pared 3 bases from V and 4 bases from J, leaving 21 bases between. In germline, CDR1 is KGHSH, CDR2 LQKENI.

The rearrangement links TRBV4-1 to TRBJ2-3; weak D call: TRBD1 (5 bases). In germline, CDR1 is MGHRA, CDR2 YSYEKL. The CDR3 contains 14 residues. Trimming cost V 6 bases and J 4 bases, with 14 bases left between them. DNA of the CDR3: TGCGCCAGCAGTCCAAATCAGGGCTCAGATACGCAGTATTTT. It translates to CASSPNQGSDTQYF.

The sample holds a few counts of this clone. The rearrangement uses TRBV4-3 and TRBJ2-3, with 13 bases identical to TRBD2. V gave up 4 bases and J gave up 2 bases; unmatched junction bases: 3. The CDR3 length is 16 residues. Germline V CDR1 and CDR2: LGHNA, YSLEER. CDR3 coding DNA: TGCGCCAGCAGCCGACTAGCGGGGGGACCCACAGATACGCAGTATTTT. Encoded protein: CASSRLAGGPTDTQYF.

The chain combines TRBV6-5 with TRBJ2-3; 9 bases align to TRBD1. Germline V gene lookup returns CDR1 MNHEY and CDR2 SVGAGI. Losses at the gene ends were 5 bases for V and 3 bases for J; bases not matched to a gene: 6. The CDR3 consists of 15 residues. CDR3 loop: CASSIQGALTDTQYF. In nucleotides, the CDR3 is TGTGCCAGCAGTATACAGGGGGCGTTGACAGATACGCAGTATTTT.

The rearrangement uses TRBV6-5 and TRBJ2-2, with D hard to call. The germline V gene encodes CDR1 MNHEY and CDR2 SVGAGI. Trimming removed 0 bases from V and 5 bases from J, with 10 bases in between. CDR3 length: 15 amino acids. The CDR3 DNA reads as TGTGCCAGCAGTTACTCGGCCGTTCTGACCGGGGAGCTGTTTTTT. It encodes CASSYSAVLTGELFF.

The V and J genes are TRBV9 and TRBJ2-7, with TRBD2 as a possible D gene (6 bases). This CDR3 has 15 residues. V lost 3 bases and J lost 4, with 17 bases in between. In germline, CDR1 is SGDLS, CDR2 YYNGEE. The CDR3 bases are TGTGCCAGCAGCGCCCAGACTAGTGTCATTTACGAGCAGTACTTC. Encoded protein: CASSAQTSVIYEQYF.

For this clone: The DNA is omitted, as the CDR3 cannot be located on it reliably, and the CDR3 follows TCRdb's listing. The chain links TRBV9 to TRBJ2-1; TRBD2, the table's D call, lacks a check against the DNA. With termini counted, the CDR3 has 13 amino acids. The V gene's germline CDR1 is SGDLS and CDR2 YYNGEE. The CDR3 region is CASSTSAYNEQFF.

The genes are TRBV6-5 and TRBJ2-2, with 8 bases identical to TRBD2. The CDR3 runs to 15 residues. V dropped 5 bases and J dropped 8; count of bases not matched to a gene: 10. Germline-derived CDR1 and CDR2 are MNHEY and SVGAGI. This chain's CDR3 is CASSRTSPGAGELFF. Here the CDR3 DNA reads TGTGCCAGCAGTCGGACTAGCCCCGGGGCTGGGGAGCTGTTTTTT.

The rearrangement joins TRBV18 to TRBJ1-4; D is possibly TRBD1 (6 bases). Germline V CDR1 and CDR2: KGHSH, LQKENI. There are 14 residues in the CDR3. Trimming took 3 bases from V and 2 from J, leaving 7 bases between them. CDR3 residues: CASSPQGTNEKLFF. Here the CDR3 DNA reads TGTGCCAGCTCACCCCAGGGGACTAATGAAAAACTGTTTTTT.